What follows are 29 T cell receptor beta chains derived from one specimen sequenced in a study of T cell responses to AZD1222 COVID-19 vaccine. Sequenced by immunoSEQ multiplex PCR; TCRdb stores in-frame clones only, minus some. The sample contains some 97,000 clones, roughly 91% of which appear only once. The material was peripheral blood, obtained on day 0 of AZD1222 vaccination. The origin of the receptors is an adult in good health.

This clone was counted only a few times. The chain joins TRBV3-1 (or the pseudogene TRBV3-2) to TRBJ2-2; 7 bases are a match to TRBD2. This CDR3 is built from 17 residues. CDR1 is LGHDT and CDR2 is YNNKEL in the germline V gene (reference sequence). Unmatched junction bases numbered 7, after V lost 0 bases and J lost 3 bases. In nucleotides, the CDR3 is TGTGCCAGCAGCCAAGATCCAGGCGGGGGATACACCGGGGAGCTGTTTTTT. It encodes CASSQDPGGGYTGELFF.

V and J are TRBV30 and TRBJ2-3, with 8 bases identical to TRBD2. Germline lookup yields CDR1 GTSNPN and CDR2 SVGIG (reference sequence). The CDR3 covers 14 residues. V gave up 0 bases and J gave up 9 bases; unmatched junction bases: 8. Here the CDR3 reads CAWSVERGTATQYF. CDR3 DNA: TGTGCCTGGAGTGTGGAGCGGGGGACCGCCACGCAGTATTTT.

The chain links TRBV5-1 to TRBJ2-3; a weak D match, TRBD1 (6 bases). Trimming stripped 1 base from V and 2 bases from J, with 14 bases between. The CDR3 has 16 amino acids. Germline V gives CDR1 SGHRS, CDR2 YFSETQ. The CDR3 region has the DNA TGCGCCAGCAGCTTGCGACAGGTATTTTACACAGATACGCAGTATTTT. Its translation: CASSLRQVFYTDTQYF.

J is TRBJ2-7 and V is TRBV7-8, with a weak D call TRBD1 (6 bases). The V gene's germline CDR1 is SGHVS and CDR2 FQNEAQ. Trimming pared 0 bases from V and 6 bases from J, leaving 12 bases between. This CDR3 contains 14 residues. CDR3 nucleotide sequence: TGTGCCAGCAGCTTAGCACAGGACAGTTTCGAGCAGTACTTC. As protein: CASSLAQDSFEQYF.

The J gene is TRBJ2-3, the V gene TRBV25-1, with TRBD1 as a possible D gene (5 bases). The CDR3 runs 15 residues. Germline assignment: CDR1 MGHDK and CDR2 SYGVNS. Trimming stripped 4 bases from V and 1 base from J, with 12 bases between. The CDR3 spells CASSVGEGGTDTQYF. CDR3 DNA sequence: TGTGCCAGCAGTGTAGGGGAAGGGGGCACAGATACGCAGTATTTT.

The chain recombines TRBV6-6 with TRBJ1-1; D possibly corresponds to TRBD1 (5 bases). Germline V lookup: CDR1 MNHNY, CDR2 SVGAGI (reference sequence). The CDR3 contains 14 residues. Trimming removed 2 bases at V and 3 bases at J, with 10 bases between. The CDR3 protein is CASSYRGRDTEAFF. CDR3 DNA: TGTGCCAGCAGTTACAGGGGCCGGGACACTGAAGCTTTCTTT.

The V call is TRBV5-4, the J call TRBJ1-1; possibly TRBD1 for D (5 bases). Trimming took 4 bases from V and 5 from J, leaving 18 bases between them. The CDR3 totals 15 residues. Germline V gene lookup returns CDR1 SGHNT and CDR2 YYREEE (reference sequence). CDR3 in amino acids: CASSLANQGRTEAFF. CDR3 bases: TGTGCCAGCAGCCTAGCAAATCAGGGCAGAACTGAAGCTTTCTTT.

The CDR3 nucleotides are TGCGCCAGCAGCTTACAGGGGGACACTGAAGCTTTCTTT. Translation gives CASSLQGDTEAFF. The chain carries TRBV5-1 and TRBJ1-1; TRBD1 agrees at 8 bases. The CDR3 runs 13 residues. V lost 2 bases and J lost 3; bases outside the gene matches: 0. Germline CDR1 SGHRS, CDR2 YFSETQ.

This chain joins TRBV6-5 and TRBJ1-4; TRBD1 might be the D (6 bases). The CDR3 has 16 residues. Germline V gene data show CDR1 as MNHEY and CDR2 as SVGAGI. V lost 4 bases and J 7 bases, leaving 19 bases between the germline ends. This CDR3 reads CASSSRDGGIGEKLFF. The CDR3 coding sequence is TGTGCCAGCAGTTCCCGCGACGGGGGCATTGGTGAAAAACTGTTTTTT.

This clone came up once. The chain combines TRBV19 with TRBJ1-2; the D gene is possibly TRBD1 (5 bases). Germline CDR1 and CDR2: LNHDA and SQIVND (reference sequence). The CDR3 has 13 amino acids. Trimming pared 5 bases from V and 7 bases from J, leaving 14 bases between. This chain's CDR3 is CASSATGTLGYTF. The CDR3 DNA follows: TGTGCCAGTAGTGCAACCGGGACTCTTGGCTACACCTTC. The whole variable domain, filled in from reference TRBV19 and TRBJ1-2, reads DGGITQSPKYLFRKEGQNVTLSCEQNLNHDAMYWYRQDPGQGLRLIYYSQIVNDFQKGDIAEGYSVSREKKESFPLTVTSAQKNPTAFYLCASSATGTLGYTFGSGTRLTVV.

The chain is built from TRBV3-1 (or the pseudogene TRBV3-2) and TRBJ1-5; unclear D gene. Germline loops: CDR1 LGHDT, CDR2 YNNKEL (reference sequence). The CDR3 length is 13 residues. Trimming cost V 2 bases and J 9 bases, with 11 bases left between them. The CDR3 reads CASSQSARRPQHF. CDR3 sequence (DNA): TGTGCCAGCAGCCAATCCGCCCGGCGGCCCCAGCATTTT.

The chain is built from TRBV18 and TRBJ2-2, with D perhaps given as TRBD1 or TRBD2 (5 bases each). From germline, CDR1 is KGHSH and CDR2 LQKENI. There are 18 residues in the CDR3. The V end was cut by 0 bases, the J end by 6 bases, with 20 bases between. Written as DNA, the CDR3 is TGTGCCAGCTCACCACCATCCCTAGCTGGGACCGGGGCCGGGGAGCTGTTTTTT. As protein: CASSPPSLAGTGAGELFF. The entire variable domain, with the rest obtained from reference TRBV18 and TRBJ2-2, is as follows: NAGVMQNPRHLVRRRGQEARLRCSPMKGHSHVYWYRQLPEEGLKFMVYLQKENIIDESGMPKERFSAEFPKEGPSILRIQQVVRGDSAAYFCASSPPSLAGTGAGELFFGEGSRLTVL.

The chain joins TRBV18 to TRBJ1-4; D possibly corresponds to TRBD1 (6 bases). CDR1 is KGHSH and CDR2 is LQKENI in the germline V gene. The CDR3 length is 17 residues. Trimming cost V 3 bases and J 4 bases, with 18 bases left between them. The CDR3 sequence: CASSPARQGLVNEKLFF. The DNA of the CDR3 is TGTGCCAGCTCACCGGCCCGGCAGGGGCTCGTTAATGAAAAACTGTTTTTT.

The V and J genes are TRBV6-1 and TRBJ2-3, with 7 positions matching TRBD2. CDR1 and CDR2 from the germline V gene are MNHNS and SASEGT. V trimming: 3 bases; J trimming: 0 bases; junction bases outside the gene matches: 3. This CDR3 comprises 15 residues. CDR3: CASSESAGSTDTQYF. CDR3 coding DNA: TGTGCCAGCAGTGAGTCAGCGGGGAGCACAGATACGCAGTATTTT.

The V call is TRBV5-1, the J call TRBJ2-1; D not certain. V was cut by 7 bases and J by 0 bases, with 8 bases left in between. There are 13 residues in the CDR3. Germline values: CDR1 SGHRS, CDR2 YFSETQ. The CDR3 protein is CASRRSSYNEQFF. CDR3 bases: TGCGCCAGCCGTAGAAGCTCCTACAATGAGCAGTTCTTC. Drawing the rest from reference TRBV5-1 and TRBJ2-1, the complete variable domain is KAGVTQTPRYLIKTRGQQVTLSCSPISGHRSVSWYQQTPGQGLQFLFEYFSETQRNKGNFPGRFSGRQFSNSRSEMNVSTLELGDSALYLCASRRSSYNEQFFGPGTRLTVL.

The chain links TRBV12-3 or TRBV12-4 to TRBJ1-1; D remains ambiguous. This CDR3 is 12 amino acids long. The V gene lost 7 bases and the J gene lost 11 bases, with 17 bases spanning the gap. CDR3 protein: CASTRQREAAFF. In DNA, the CDR3 is TGTGCCAGCACCCGTCAGAGGGAAGCCGCTTTCTTT.

The chain employs TRBV14 and TRBJ2-7; possible D gene TRBD1, 8 bases. This CDR3 is 16 amino acids long. V was cut by 2 bases and J by 3 bases, with 17 bases left in between. CDR1 is SGHDN and CDR2 is FVKESK in the germline V gene. For the CDR3, the DNA is TGTGCCAGCAGCCAATTTCCGACAGGGGAGGGCTACGAGCAGTACTTC. Its translation: CASSQFPTGEGYEQYF.

The chain recombines TRBV2 with TRBJ2-1, with D uncertain. The length of the CDR3 is 12 residues. Deletions cut 10 bases from V and 9 bases from J, with 16 bases between. Germline CDR1 is SNHLY and CDR2 is FYNNEI. The CDR3 DNA reads TGTGCCATCACCTCCGGGTGGGGTGAGCAGTTCTTC. It is translated as CAITSGWGEQFF.

The chain joins TRBV2 to TRBJ1-1; possibly TRBD1 for D (6 bases). The V gene's germline CDR1 is SNHLY and CDR2 FYNNEI. The CDR3 sequence is 13 residues long. V shed 6 bases and J shed 10 bases, with 18 bases lying between them. This chain's CDR3 is CASRSPQGPLAFF. The CDR3 coding sequence is TGTGCCAGCAGGAGCCCACAGGGCCCTTTAGCTTTCTTT.

This chain links TRBV7-2 with TRBJ1-1, with TRBD1 identical over 9 bases. The J segment lost 0 bases and the V segment lost 4 bases, leaving 6 bases of the junction unmatched. The germline gives CDR1 SGHTA, CDR2 FQGNSA. This CDR3 is built from 16 residues. The CDR3 coding sequence is TGTGCCAGCAGCTCGGGGACAGGGCTGGTGAACACTGAAGCTTTCTTT. It codes for CASSSGTGLVNTEAFF.

The chain links TRBV5-1 to TRBJ1-2, with 8 bases fitting TRBD1. Unmatched junction bases numbered 3, after V lost 4 bases and J lost 7 bases. The CDR3 length is 12 residues. CDR1 is SGHRS, CDR2 YFSETQ, per germline. The CDR3 bases are TGCGCCAGCAGCCCCGGACAGGGTGGCTACACCTTC. Amino acids: CASSPGQGGYTF.

This clone occurred once. This chain connects TRBV5-5 to TRBJ2-1; 12 bases are a match to TRBD1. The CDR3 covers 15 residues. Germline values: CDR1 SGHKS, CDR2 YYEKEE (reference sequence). V was pared by 6 bases and J by 7 bases, with 8 bases of the junction left unmatched. DNA of the CDR3: TGTGCCAGCAACCCGGGACAGGGGGCAACTAATGAGCAGTTCTTC. Translation gives CASNPGQGATNEQFF.

This clone turned up a few times. V and J are TRBV19 and TRBJ1-4; D is undetermined. Deletions cut 6 bases from V and 8 bases from J, with 13 bases between. The germline V gene encodes CDR1 LNHDA and CDR2 SQIVND (reference sequence). The CDR3 is 13 residues long. The CDR3 bases are TGTGCCAGTAGCATGTGGGAGAGGGAAAAACTGTTTTTT. Amino acid sequence: CASSMWEREKLFF.

The chain is built from TRBV4-1 and TRBJ1-2, with D perhaps TRBD1 (5 bases). The CDR3 covers 15 residues. Germline CDR1 is MGHRA and CDR2 is YSYEKL. Trimming removed 4 bases from V and 6 bases from J, with 18 bases in between. The CDR3 DNA reads TGCGCCAGCAGCCCCGACAGCCACCCCGATAATGGCTACACCTTC. Residues: CASSPDSHPDNGYTF.

V usage is TRBV27 and J usage is TRBJ2-5; the match to TRBD1 covers 8 bases. With V trimmed by 5 bases and J by 4 bases, 6 bases remained unmatched. Germline lookup yields CDR1 MNHEY and CDR2 SMNVEV (reference sequence). This CDR3 comprises 14 residues. The CDR3 here is CASSAQGVAETQYF. CDR3 nucleotide sequence: TGTGCCAGCAGTGCACAGGGGGTGGCAGAGACCCAGTACTTC.

V is TRBV29-1 and J is TRBJ2-5; possibly TRBD1 for D (8 bases). The germline V and J ends were trimmed by 6 bases and 4 bases, with 24 bases remaining between them. Germline V CDR1 and CDR2: SQVTM, ANQGSEA. The CDR3 has 16 amino acids. CDR3 coding DNA: TGCAGCGTCCCACAGGGGGGGACCACTTGGGGAGAGACCCAGTACTTC. Translating it yields CSVPQGGTTWGETQYF.

This clone is a singleton in its sample. The chain combines TRBV5-1 with TRBJ2-3; 10 nucleotides align to TRBD2. The CDR3 loop spans 14 amino acids. J gave up 0 bases and V 8 bases, and 3 bases lay outside the gene matches. Germline loops: CDR1 SGHRS, CDR2 YFSETQ. CDR3 in DNA: TGCGCCAGTTATAGCGGGAGGAGCACAGATACGCAGTATTTT. Its protein is CASYSGRSTDTQYF.

The chain links TRBV10-3 to TRBJ2-3, with 8 bases that match TRBD2. The CDR3 spans 16 residues. Germline CDR1 ENHRY, CDR2 SYGVKD. Unmatched junction bases numbered 8, after V lost 4 bases and J lost 2 bases. The chain's CDR3 is CAISGSGTRLTDTQYF. In DNA form, the CDR3 reads TGTGCCATCAGTGGTTCGGGGACTAGGCTCACAGATACGCAGTATTTT.

The chain is built from TRBV27 and TRBJ2-1; the D gene is possibly TRBD2 (5 bases). CDR1 MNHEY and CDR2 SMNVEV come from the germline V gene (reference sequence). The CDR3 loop spans 14 amino acids. The germline V and J ends were trimmed by 2 bases and 6 bases, with 11 bases remaining between them. CDR3 in amino acids: CASSLRGGGNEQFF. As DNA, the CDR3 is TGTGCCAGCAGTTTACGTGGAGGCGGCAATGAGCAGTTCTTC.